The present TCR beta chain was sequenced within a study of shared clonotypes between healthy human individuals. Study-wide background: Aged between 18 and 49, the donors were a couple of women and three men.

Whole-study findings and limits: Sequencing depth was a factor that was expected to affect clonotype sharing among donors.

Measured with immunoSEQ multiplex PCR; TCRdb has only the in-frame clones, and not every one. There are about 490,000 clones in the sample; 79% occur only once, and more than 10% lies in the top ten. This clone was counted only a few times. Antigen specificity is unknown. Donors comprised healthy HIV-negative adults lacking recent acute infections or vaccinations. CDR1 and CDR2 from the germline V gene are MDHEN and SYDVKM. Trimming removed 6 bases at V and 5 bases at J, with 20 bases between. This CDR3 has 15 residues. This chain uses TRBV28 with TRBJ2-7, with D perhaps given as TRBD1 or TRBD2 (6 bases each). Sequencing used PBMCs. The clonotype originates from a woman aged 40 to 50 in good health. Some clones in this sample may be carry-over from other donors' samples. For the CDR3, the DNA is TGTGCCAGCAGCCCGCCGGGGGCCCAAAGCCACGAGCAGTACTTC. It yields the protein CASSPPGAQSHEQYF.